This T cell receptor (beta chain) was sequenced during a study of shared T cell receptors in the human thymus. CDR3 length: 15 amino acids. Germline CDR1 reads MNHEY; CDR2 reads SVGAGI. V gave up 6 bases and J gave up 0 bases, with 14 bases separating them. Profiling relied on immunoSEQ multiplex PCR, and the TCRdb table lists in-frame clones only, not all of them. The repertoire holds more than 550,000 clones, 70% to 90% seen once, with about 0.011% in the top ten. These sequences were also reported in another study, on human thymus T cells. This second study says: From resections taken during corrective heart surgery, the thymus tissue was obtained. V and J genes seemed to be used with bias in thymic and blood repertoires.

The sequence was obtained from a girl under three years old with a congenital heart defect. Sequenced: thymocytes. This chain links TRBV6-5 with TRBJ1-1; D is perhaps TRBD1 (6 bases). The CDR3: CASSHKQGLNTEAFF. CDR3 DNA: TGTGCCAGCAGCCATAAACAGGGATTGAACACTGAAGCTTTCTTT.